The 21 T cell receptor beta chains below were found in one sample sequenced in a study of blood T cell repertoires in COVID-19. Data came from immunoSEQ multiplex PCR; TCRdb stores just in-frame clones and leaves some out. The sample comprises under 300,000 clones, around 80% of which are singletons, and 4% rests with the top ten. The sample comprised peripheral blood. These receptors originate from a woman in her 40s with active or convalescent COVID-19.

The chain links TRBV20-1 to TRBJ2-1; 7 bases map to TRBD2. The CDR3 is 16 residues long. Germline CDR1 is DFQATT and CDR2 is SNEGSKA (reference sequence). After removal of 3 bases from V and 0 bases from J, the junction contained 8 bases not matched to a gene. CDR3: CSASKAGRSSYNEQFF. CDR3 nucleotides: TGCAGTGCTAGTAAAGCGGGGAGGAGCTCCTACAATGAGCAGTTCTTC.

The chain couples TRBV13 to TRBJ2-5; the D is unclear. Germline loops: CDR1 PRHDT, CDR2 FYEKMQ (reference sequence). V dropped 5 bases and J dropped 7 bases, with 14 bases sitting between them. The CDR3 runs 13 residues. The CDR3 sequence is CASSPLGQRTQYF. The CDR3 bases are TGTGCCAGCAGCCCCTTGGGCCAAAGGACCCAGTACTTC.

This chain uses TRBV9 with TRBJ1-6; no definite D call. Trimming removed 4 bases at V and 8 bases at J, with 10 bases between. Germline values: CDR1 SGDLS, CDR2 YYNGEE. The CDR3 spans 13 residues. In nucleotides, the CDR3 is TGTGCCAGCAGCCCCTTTCGGGATTCACCCCTCCACTTT. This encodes CASSPFRDSPLHF.

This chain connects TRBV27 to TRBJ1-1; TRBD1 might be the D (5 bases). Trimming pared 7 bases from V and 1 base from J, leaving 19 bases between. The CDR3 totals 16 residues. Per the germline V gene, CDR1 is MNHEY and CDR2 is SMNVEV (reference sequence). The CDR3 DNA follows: TGTGCCAGCAAAATTGCCCCGGGGGTAACGAACACTGAAGCTTTCTTT. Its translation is CASKIAPGVTNTEAFF.

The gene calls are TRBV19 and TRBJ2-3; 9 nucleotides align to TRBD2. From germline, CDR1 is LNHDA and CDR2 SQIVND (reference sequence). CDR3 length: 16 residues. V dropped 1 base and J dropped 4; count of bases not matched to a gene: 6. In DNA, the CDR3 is TGTGCCAGTAGTATAGGGGCGGGGGGGCTCGCAGATACGCAGTATTTT. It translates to CASSIGAGGLADTQYF.

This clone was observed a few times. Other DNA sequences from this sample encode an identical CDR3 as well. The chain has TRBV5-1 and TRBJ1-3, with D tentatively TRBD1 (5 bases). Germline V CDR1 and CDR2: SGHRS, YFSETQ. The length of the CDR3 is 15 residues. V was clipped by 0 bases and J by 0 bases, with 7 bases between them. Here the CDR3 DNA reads TGCGCCAGCAGCTTGGCAGGGAACTCTGGAAACACCATATATTTT. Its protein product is CASSLAGNSGNTIYF.

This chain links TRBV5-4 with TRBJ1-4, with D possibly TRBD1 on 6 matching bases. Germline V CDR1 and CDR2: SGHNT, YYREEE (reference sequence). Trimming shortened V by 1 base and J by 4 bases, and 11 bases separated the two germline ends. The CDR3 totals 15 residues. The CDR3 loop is CASSLLGASNEKLFF. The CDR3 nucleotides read TGTGCCAGCAGCTTGTTGGGGGCTAGTAATGAAAAACTGTTTTTT.

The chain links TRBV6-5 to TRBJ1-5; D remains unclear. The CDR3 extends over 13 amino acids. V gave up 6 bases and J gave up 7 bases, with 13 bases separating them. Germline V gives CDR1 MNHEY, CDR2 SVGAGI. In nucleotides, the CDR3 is TGTGCCAGCAGCCTAGACCGTATCCAGCCCCAGCATTTT. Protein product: CASSLDRIQPQHF.

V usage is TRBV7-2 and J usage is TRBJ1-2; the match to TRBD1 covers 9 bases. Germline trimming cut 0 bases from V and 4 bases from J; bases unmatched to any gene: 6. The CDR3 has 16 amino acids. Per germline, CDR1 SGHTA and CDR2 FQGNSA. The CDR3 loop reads CASSLAGTGKSYGYTF. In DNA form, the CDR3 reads TGTGCCAGCAGCTTAGCCGGGACAGGGAAATCCTATGGCTACACCTTC.

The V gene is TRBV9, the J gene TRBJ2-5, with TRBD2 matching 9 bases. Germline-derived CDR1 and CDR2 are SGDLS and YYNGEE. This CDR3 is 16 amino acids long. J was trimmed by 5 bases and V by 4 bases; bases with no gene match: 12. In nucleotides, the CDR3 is TGTGCCAGCAGCCCCCCTACCTGGAGCGGGGGGGAGACCCAGTACTTC. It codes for CASSPPTWSGGETQYF.

CDR3 nucleotide sequence: TGTGCCTGGACCACGGGGGGGGAGTCACCCCTCCACTTT. Its translation: CAWTTGGESPLHF. The chain links TRBV30 to TRBJ1-6; a possible D gene is TRBD1 (5 bases). Germline V CDR1 and CDR2: GTSNPN, SVGIG (reference sequence). CDR3 length: 13 residues. Trimming shortened V by 4 bases and J by 10 bases, and 14 bases separated the two germline ends. The variable domain in full, with the rest retrieved from reference TRBV30 and TRBJ1-6, is SQTIHQWPATLVQPVGSPLSLECTVEGTSNPNLYWYRQAAGRGLQLLFYSVGIGQISSEVPQNLSASRPQDRQFILSSKKLLLSDSGFYLCAWTTGGESPLHFGNGTRLTVT.

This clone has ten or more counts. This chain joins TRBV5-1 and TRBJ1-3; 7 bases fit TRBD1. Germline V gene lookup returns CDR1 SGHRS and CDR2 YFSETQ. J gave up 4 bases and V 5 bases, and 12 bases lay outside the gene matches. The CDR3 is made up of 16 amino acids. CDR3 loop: CASSSHGQETGNTIYF. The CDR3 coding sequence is TGCGCCAGCAGTTCCCACGGACAGGAGACAGGAAACACCATATATTTT.

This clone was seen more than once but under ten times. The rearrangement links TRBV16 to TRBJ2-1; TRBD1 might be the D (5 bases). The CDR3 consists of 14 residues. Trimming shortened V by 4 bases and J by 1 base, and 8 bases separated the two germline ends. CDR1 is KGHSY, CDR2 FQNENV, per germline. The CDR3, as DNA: TGTGCCAGCAGCCTCCAGGGTTCCTACAATGAGCAGTTCTTC. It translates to CASSLQGSYNEQFF.

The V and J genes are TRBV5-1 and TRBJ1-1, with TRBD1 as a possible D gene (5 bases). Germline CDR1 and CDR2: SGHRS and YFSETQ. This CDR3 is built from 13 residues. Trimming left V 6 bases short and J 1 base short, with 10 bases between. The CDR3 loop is CASNQGPNTEAFF. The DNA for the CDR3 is TGCGCCAGCAACCAGGGCCCGAACACTGAAGCTTTCTTT.

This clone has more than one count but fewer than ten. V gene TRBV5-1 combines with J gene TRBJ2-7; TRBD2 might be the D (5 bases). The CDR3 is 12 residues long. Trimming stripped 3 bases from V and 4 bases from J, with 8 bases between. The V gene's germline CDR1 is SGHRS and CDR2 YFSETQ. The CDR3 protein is CASSSGVYEQYF. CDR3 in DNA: TGCGCCAGCAGCTCCGGGGTATACGAGCAGTACTTC.

CDR3 DNA sequence: TGCGCCAGCAGCTTTTCCTCGGACAGGCCTAGCACAGATACGCAGTATTTT. Amino acids: CASSFSSDRPSTDTQYF. V gene TRBV5-1 combines with J gene TRBJ2-3; 7 bases are shared with TRBD1. CDR1 and CDR2 from the germline V gene are SGHRS and YFSETQ. With 2 bases clipped from V and 0 bases from J, the junction kept 9 bases outside the gene matches. CDR3 length equals 17 residues.

In DNA, the CDR3 is TGTGCCAGCAGACGATCGCGACAGGAAAGAGATAATTCACCCCTCCACTTT. Translated, it gives CASRRSRQERDNSPLHF. The chain uses TRBV6-6 and TRBJ1-6; perhaps TRBD1 as D (6 bases). V lost 6 bases, J lost 5 bases, and 20 bases lay in between. Germline V gives CDR1 MNHNY, CDR2 SVGAGI (reference sequence). The CDR3 sequence is 17 residues long.

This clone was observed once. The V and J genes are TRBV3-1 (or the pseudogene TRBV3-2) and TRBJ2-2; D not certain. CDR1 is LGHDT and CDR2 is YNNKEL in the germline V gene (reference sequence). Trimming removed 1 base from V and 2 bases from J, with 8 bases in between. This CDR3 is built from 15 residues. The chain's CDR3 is CASSQGAGNTGELFF. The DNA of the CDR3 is TGTGCCAGCAGCCAAGGCGCAGGTAACACCGGGGAGCTGTTTTTT.

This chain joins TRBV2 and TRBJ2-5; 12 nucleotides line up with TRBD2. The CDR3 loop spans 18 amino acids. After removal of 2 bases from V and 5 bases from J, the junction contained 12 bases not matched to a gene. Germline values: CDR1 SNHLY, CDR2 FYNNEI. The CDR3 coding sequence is TGTGCCAGCAGTGAATCTTGGGCTAGCGGGGGGGCCGGGGAGACCCAGTACTTC. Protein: CASSESWASGGAGETQYF. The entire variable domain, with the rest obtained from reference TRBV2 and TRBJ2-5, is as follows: EPEVTQTPSHQVTQMGQEVILRCVPISNHLYFYWYRQILGQKVEFLVSFYNNEISEKSEIFDDQFSVERPDGSNFTLKIRSTKLEDSAMYFCASSESWASGGAGETQYFGPGTRLLVL.

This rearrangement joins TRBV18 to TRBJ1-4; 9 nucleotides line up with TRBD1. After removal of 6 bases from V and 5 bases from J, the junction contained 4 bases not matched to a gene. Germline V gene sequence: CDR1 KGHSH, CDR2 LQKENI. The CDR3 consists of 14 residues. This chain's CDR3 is CASSQGQGNEKLFF. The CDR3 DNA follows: TGTGCCAGCTCCCAAGGACAGGGGAATGAAAAACTGTTTTTT.

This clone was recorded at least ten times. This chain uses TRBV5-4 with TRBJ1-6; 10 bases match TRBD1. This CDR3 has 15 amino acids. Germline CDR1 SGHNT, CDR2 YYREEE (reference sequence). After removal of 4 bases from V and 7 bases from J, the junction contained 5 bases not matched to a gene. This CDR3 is CASSPRTGGNSPLHF. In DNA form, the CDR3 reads TGTGCCAGCAGCCCTAGGACAGGGGGGAATTCACCCCTCCACTTT.